This is a list of T cell receptor beta chains from one sample in a study of CD8 T cells in ankylosing spondylitis. TCRdb independently ran MiXCR on the 5' RACE reads; one entry per CDR3 protein. Here the sample spans about 39,000 distinct CDR3 sequences, 2.5% to 3.5% being singletons. Sequencing was carried out using blood, either unsorted or a sorted T cell fraction (not recorded which). All receptors come from a male donor with ankylosing spondylitis or in good health (not recorded which). Each CDR3 is given without its conserved first and last residue. Fields, in order: V gene, CDR3 protein.

TRBV9 | ASSVATGTPGLGRAAYNEQF
TRBV9 | ASSAQSGTSSGELF
TRBV9 | ASSVASVNTEAF
TRBV9 | ASSVTGQGNEQF
TRBV9 | ASSVGWGLAGIRDTGELF
TRBV9 | ASTGPEMEKLF
TRBV9 | ASSPRTRANSGANVLT
TRBV9 | ASSTWTSGELTDTQY
TRBV9 | ASSVASGQGGELF
TRBV9 | ASSVVPSGSQETQY
TRBV9 | ASSVGITDTQY
TRBV9 | ASSTGAGLNTGELF
TRBV9 | ASSVFSGSTGELF
TRBV9 | ASSVSGEGANGYT
TRBV9 | ASSSWERSTDTQY
TRBV9 | ASSLSTSGNTGELF
TRBV9 | ASSPLGGYYNEQF
TRBV9 | ASSVEMDSPLH
TRBV9 | ASSVVGASTDTQY
TRBV9 | ASSVGGDGYTGELF
TRBV9 | ASSPTSRGSNTGELF
TRBV9 | ASSVVGPGQGTGELF
TRBV9 | ASSQGLGEPQH
TRBV9 | ASSAGQVNTEAF
TRBV9 | ASSVDSFRRQF
TRBV9 | ASSAGNSNQPQH
TRBV9 | ASSVLGGSSYNEQF
TRBV9 | ASSVGGTSGPQF
TRBV9 | ASSFGQGFYNEQF
TRBV9 | ASSVEVSSNTGELF
TRBV9 | ASSVWDRSNSPLH
TRBV9 | ASSVGVWGNTEAF
TRBV9 | ASSVGPGGGELF
TRBV27 | AGPRLLYGYT
TRBV9 | ASSVVPTGEDTQY
TRBV9 | ASSAGGRLSENIQY
TRBV9 | ASGRDSNSNQPQH
TRBV9 | ASSVGGGFSPLH
TRBV9 | ASSVAMWSSAPERGTQY
TRBV9 | ASSVVSNSPLH
TRBV9 | ASSVLDRGFQETQY
TRBV9 | ASSVASGRSTDTQY
TRBV9 | ASSVQGANTEAF
TRBV9 | ASSTRTGDFNEQF
TRBV9 | ASSVGVTQETQY
TRBV9 | ASSLTGLDTEAF
TRBV9 | ASSRPGNTGELF
TRBV9 | ASSVEGEWGTDTQY
TRBV9 | ASSEKGVRSYNEQF
TRBV9 | ASSVAAGVYNEQF
TRBV9 | ASSAMELAGLADTQY
TRBV9 | ASSATGGDYGYT
TRBV9 | ASSGTPLSGSHTGELF
TRBV9 | ASSVAGLAYNEQF
TRBV9 | GSSAPYGTGDYNEQY
TRBV9 | ASSVTGGPNTEAF
TRBV9 | ASSVEGSYSPLH